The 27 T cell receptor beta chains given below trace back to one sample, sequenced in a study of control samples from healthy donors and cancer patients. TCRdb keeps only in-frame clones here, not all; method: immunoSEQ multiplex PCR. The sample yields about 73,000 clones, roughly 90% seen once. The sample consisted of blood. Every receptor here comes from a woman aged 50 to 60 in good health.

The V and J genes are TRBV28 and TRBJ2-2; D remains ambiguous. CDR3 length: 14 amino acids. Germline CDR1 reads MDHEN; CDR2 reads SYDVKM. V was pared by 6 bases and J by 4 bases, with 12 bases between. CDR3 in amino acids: CASRGPTLTGELFF. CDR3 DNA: TGTGCCAGCAGAGGGCCCACCCTCACCGGGGAGCTGTTTTTT.

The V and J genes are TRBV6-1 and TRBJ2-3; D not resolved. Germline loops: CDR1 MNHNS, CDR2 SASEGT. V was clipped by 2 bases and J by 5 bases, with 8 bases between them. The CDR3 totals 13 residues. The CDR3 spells CASSEQRGDTQYF. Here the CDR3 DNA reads TGTGCCAGCAGTGAACAACGAGGAGATACGCAGTATTTT.

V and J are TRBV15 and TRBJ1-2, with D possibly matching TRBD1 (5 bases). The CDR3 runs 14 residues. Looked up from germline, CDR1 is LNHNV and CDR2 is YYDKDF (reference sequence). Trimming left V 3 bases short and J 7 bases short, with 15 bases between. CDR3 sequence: CATSRRLGVLGYTF. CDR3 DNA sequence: TGTGCCACCAGCAGGAGATTAGGGGTTCTTGGCTACACCTTC. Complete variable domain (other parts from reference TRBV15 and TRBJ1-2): DAMVIQNPRYQVTQFGKPVTLSCSQTLNHNVMYWYQQKSSQAPKLLFHYYDKDFNNEADTPDNFQSRRPNTSFCFLDIRSPGLGDTAMYLCATSRRLGVLGYTFGSGTRLTVV.

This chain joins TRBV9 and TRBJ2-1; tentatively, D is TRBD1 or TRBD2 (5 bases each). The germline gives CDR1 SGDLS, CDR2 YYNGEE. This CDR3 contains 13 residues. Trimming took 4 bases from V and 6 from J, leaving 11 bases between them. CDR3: CASSLGPLNEQFF. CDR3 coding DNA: TGTGCCAGCAGCTTGGGACCCCTCAATGAGCAGTTCTTC.

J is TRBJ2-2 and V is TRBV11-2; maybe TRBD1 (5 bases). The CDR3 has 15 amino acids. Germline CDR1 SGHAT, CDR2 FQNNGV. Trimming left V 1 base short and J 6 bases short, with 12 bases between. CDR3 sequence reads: CASSLVGQGAGELFF. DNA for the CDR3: TGTGCCAGCAGCTTAGTAGGTCAGGGTGCCGGGGAGCTGTTTTTT.

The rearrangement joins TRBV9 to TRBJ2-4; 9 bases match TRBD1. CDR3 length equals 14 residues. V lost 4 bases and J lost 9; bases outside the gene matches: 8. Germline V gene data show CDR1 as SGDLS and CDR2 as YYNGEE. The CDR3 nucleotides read TGTGCCAGCAGCCCGCGGACAGGGGATGCCATTCAGTACTTC. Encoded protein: CASSPRTGDAIQYF. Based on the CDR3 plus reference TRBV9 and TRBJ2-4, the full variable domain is DSGVTQTPKHLITATGQRVTLRCSPRSGDLSVYWYQQSLDQGLQFLIQYYNGEERAKGNILERFSAQQFPDLHSELNLSSLELGDSALYFCASSPRTGDAIQYFGAGTRLSVL.

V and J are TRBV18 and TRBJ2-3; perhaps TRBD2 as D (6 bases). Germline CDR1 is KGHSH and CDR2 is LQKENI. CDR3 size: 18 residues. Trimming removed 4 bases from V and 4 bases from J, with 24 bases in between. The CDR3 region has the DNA TGTGCCAGCTCACATACGGGCACCGGGGCGGGATCCTCAGATACGCAGTATTTT. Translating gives CASSHTGTGAGSSDTQYF.

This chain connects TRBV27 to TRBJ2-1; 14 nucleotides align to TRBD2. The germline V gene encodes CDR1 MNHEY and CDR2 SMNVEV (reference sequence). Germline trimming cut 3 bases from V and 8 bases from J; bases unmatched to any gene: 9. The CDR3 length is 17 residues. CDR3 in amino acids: CASSFRLAGGLTHEQFF. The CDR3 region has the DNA TGTGCCAGCAGTTTCAGACTAGCGGGAGGGCTTACTCATGAGCAGTTCTTC.

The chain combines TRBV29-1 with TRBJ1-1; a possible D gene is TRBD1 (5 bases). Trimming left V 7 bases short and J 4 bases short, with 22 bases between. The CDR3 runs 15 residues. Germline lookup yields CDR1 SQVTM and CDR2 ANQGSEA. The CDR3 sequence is CSAPGFTDVSTEAFF. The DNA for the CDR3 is TGCAGCGCTCCAGGGTTCACGGATGTCAGCACTGAAGCTTTCTTT.

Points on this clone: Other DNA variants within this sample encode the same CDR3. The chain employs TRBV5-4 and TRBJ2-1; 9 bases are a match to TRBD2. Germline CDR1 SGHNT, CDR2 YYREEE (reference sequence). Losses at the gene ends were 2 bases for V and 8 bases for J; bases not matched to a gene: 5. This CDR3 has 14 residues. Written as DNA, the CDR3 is TGTGCCAGCAGCTTAAGGGCTAGCGGGGATGAGCAGTTCTTC. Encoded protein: CASSLRASGDEQFF.

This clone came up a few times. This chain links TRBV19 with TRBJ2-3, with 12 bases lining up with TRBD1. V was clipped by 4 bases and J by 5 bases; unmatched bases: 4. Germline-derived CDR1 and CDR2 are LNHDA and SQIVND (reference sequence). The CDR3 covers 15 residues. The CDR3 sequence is CASSKGQGAGDTQYF. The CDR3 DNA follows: TGTGCCAGTAGTAAGGGACAGGGGGCAGGAGATACGCAGTATTTT.

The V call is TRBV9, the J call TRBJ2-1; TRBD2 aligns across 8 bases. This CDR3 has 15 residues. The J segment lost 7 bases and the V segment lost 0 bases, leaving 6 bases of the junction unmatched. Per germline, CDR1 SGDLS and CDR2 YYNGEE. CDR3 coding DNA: TGTGCCAGCAGCGTAGAGGTCGGGAGGGGAAATGAGCAGTTCTTC. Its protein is CASSVEVGRGNEQFF. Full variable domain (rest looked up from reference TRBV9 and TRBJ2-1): DSGVTQTPKHLITATGQRVTLRCSPRSGDLSVYWYQQSLDQGLQFLIQYYNGEERAKGNILERFSAQQFPDLHSELNLSSLELGDSALYFCASSVEVGRGNEQFFGPGTRLTVL.

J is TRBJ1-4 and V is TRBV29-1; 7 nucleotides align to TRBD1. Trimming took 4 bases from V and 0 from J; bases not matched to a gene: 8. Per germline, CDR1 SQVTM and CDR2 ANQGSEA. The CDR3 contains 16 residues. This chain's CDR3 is CSVGNHRGATNEKLFF. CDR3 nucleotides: TGCAGCGTTGGGAATCACAGGGGTGCAACTAATGAAAAACTGTTTTTT.

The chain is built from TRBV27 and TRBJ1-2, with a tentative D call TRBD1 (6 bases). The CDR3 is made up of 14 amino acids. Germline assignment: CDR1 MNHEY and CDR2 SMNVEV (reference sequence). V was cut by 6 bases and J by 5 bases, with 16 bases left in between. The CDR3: CASSENTGRYGYTF. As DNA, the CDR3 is TGTGCCAGCAGCGAAAATACAGGGAGGTATGGCTACACCTTC.

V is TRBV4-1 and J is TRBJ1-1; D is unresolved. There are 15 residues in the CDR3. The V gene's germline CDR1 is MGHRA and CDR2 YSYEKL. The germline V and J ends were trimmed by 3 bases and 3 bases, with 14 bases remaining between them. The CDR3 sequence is CASSHDGWTDTEAFF. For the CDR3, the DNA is TGCGCCAGCAGCCACGATGGATGGACTGACACTGAAGCTTTCTTT.

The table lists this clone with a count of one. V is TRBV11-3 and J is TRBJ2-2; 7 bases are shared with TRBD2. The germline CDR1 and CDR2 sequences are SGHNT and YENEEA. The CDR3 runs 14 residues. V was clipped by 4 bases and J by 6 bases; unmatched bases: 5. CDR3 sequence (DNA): TGTGCCAGCAGCTCATCCCGGGGGGCCGGGGAGCTGTTTTTT. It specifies CASSSSRGAGELFF.

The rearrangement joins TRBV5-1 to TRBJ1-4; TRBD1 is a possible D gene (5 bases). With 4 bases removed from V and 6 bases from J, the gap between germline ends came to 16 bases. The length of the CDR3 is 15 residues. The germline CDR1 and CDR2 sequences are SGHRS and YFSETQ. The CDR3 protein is CASSEGDRLHEKLFF. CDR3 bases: TGCGCCAGCAGCGAAGGGGACCGTCTGCATGAAAAACTGTTTTTT. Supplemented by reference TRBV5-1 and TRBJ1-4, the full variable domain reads KAGVTQTPRYLIKTRGQQVTLSCSPISGHRSVSWYQQTPGQGLQFLFEYFSETQRNKGNFPGRFSGRQFSNSRSEMNVSTLELGDSALYLCASSEGDRLHEKLFFGSGTQLSVL.

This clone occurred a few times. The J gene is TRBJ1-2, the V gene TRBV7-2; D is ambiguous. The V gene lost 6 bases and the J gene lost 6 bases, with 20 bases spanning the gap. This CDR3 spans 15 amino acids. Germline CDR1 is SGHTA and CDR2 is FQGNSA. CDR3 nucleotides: TGTGCCAGCAGTACCTACTTACTTGGAAAAGATGGCTACACCTTC. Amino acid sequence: CASSTYLLGKDGYTF.

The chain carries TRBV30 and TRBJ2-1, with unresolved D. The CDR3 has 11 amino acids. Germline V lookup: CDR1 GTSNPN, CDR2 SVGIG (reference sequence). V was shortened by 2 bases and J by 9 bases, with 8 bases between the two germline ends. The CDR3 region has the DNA TGTGCCTGGAGTCCTCCACCTGAGCAGTTCTTC. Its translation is CAWSPPPEQFF.

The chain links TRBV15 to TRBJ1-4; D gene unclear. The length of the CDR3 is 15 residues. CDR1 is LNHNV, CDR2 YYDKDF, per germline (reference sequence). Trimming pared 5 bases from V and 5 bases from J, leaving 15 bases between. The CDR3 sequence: CATSPARLLNEKLFF. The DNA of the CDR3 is TGTGCCACCAGCCCCGCCCGACTCTTAAATGAAAAACTGTTTTTT.

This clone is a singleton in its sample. The CDR3 is CASDGGPSGDSYEQYF. As DNA, the CDR3 is TGTGCCAGCGACGGGGGTCCGTCCGGCGACTCCTACGAGCAGTACTTC. The V call is TRBV7-3, the J call TRBJ2-7; D may be TRBD2 (6 bases). V lost 8 bases to trimming and J lost 0 bases, with 20 bases between them. Germline CDR1 reads SGHTA; CDR2 reads FQGTGA. The CDR3 consists of 16 residues.

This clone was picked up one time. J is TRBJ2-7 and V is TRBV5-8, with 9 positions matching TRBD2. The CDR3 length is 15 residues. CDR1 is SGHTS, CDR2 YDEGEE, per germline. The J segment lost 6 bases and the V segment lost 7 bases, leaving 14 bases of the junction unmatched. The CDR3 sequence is CASVGLAGKSGEQYF. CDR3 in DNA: TGTGCCAGCGTGGGGCTAGCGGGAAAGAGTGGCGAGCAGTACTTC.

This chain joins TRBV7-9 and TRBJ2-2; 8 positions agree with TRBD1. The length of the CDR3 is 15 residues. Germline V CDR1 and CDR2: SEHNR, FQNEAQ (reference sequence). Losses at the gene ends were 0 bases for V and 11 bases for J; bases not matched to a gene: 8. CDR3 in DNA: TGTGCCAGCAGCTTAGCCCCCACGACAGGGGAAGAGCTGTTTTTT. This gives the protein CASSLAPTTGEELFF.

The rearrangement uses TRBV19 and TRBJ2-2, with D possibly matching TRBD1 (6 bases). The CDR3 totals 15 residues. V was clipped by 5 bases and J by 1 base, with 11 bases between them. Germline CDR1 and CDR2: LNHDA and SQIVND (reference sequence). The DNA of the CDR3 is TGTGCCAGTAGTCTCACGGGACAGAACACCGGGGAGCTGTTTTTT. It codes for CASSLTGQNTGELFF.

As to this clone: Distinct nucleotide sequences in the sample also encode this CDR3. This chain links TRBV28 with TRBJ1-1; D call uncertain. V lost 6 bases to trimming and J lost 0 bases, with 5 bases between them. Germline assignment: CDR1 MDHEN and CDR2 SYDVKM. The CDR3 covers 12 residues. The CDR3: CASRSVNTEAFF. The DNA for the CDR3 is TGTGCCAGCAGAAGCGTGAACACTGAAGCTTTCTTT.

CDR3 sequence reads: CASRYCDSGGQETQYF. The CDR3 DNA sequence: TGTGCCAGCAGGTATTGCGACTCGGGGGGCCAAGAGACCCAGTACTTC. V and J are TRBV12-1 and TRBJ2-5; TRBD2, as called in the table, went unchecked against the DNA. TRBV12-1 is recorded as a pseudogene. The CDR3 extends over 16 amino acids.

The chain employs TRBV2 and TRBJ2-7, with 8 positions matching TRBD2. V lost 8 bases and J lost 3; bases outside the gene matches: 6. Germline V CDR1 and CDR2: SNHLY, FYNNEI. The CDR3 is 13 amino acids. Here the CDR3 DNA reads TGTGCCAGCGGATGGGGGACTAGCTACGAGCAGTACTTC. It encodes CASGWGTSYEQYF.